The 7 T cell receptor beta chains below come from one sample, sequenced in a study of T cells in localized non-small cell lung cancer. This table comes from immunoSEQ multiplex PCR, and its TCRdb copy is limited to in-frame clones, with some not included. The table shows about 36,000 clones, with approximately 90% occurring only once. The sample here was peripheral blood, taken before any cancer treatment. The receptor set was obtained from a woman aged 35-75 years with stage I lung adenocarcinoma.

V usage is TRBV10-3 and J usage is TRBJ1-1; 10 bases match TRBD1. The CDR3 is 14 residues long. Unmatched junction bases numbered 5, after V lost 10 bases and J lost 0 bases. The V gene's germline CDR1 is ENHRY and CDR2 SYGVKD. DNA for the CDR3: TGTGCCACTCGACAGGGGGCGATGAACACTGAAGCTTTCTTT. It yields the protein CATRQGAMNTEAFF.

The chain is built from TRBV27 and TRBJ2-7, with 12 positions matching TRBD1. Looked up from germline, CDR1 is MNHEY and CDR2 is SMNVEV (reference sequence). The CDR3 consists of 14 residues. The V and J ends lost 6 bases and 5 bases, in that order; junction bases with no gene match: 5. CDR3 sequence (DNA): TGTGCCAGCAGGGGACAGGGGGCGCGGGACGAGCAGTACTTC. It encodes CASRGQGARDEQYF.

This sequence joins TRBV13 and TRBJ2-3; 9 nucleotides match TRBD1. Germline lookup yields CDR1 PRHDT and CDR2 FYEKMQ (reference sequence). CDR3 size: 17 residues. After removal of 1 base from V and 0 bases from J, the junction contained 5 bases not matched to a gene. CDR3 sequence reads: CASSLVRDRESTDTQYF. The CDR3 nucleotides read TGTGCCAGCAGCTTAGTGCGGGACAGGGAAAGCACAGATACGCAGTATTTT.

J is TRBJ2-1 and V is TRBV2; maybe TRBD2 (7 bases). The CDR3 loop spans 14 amino acids. V was clipped by 8 bases and J by 9 bases, with 20 bases between them. Germline CDR1 reads SNHLY; CDR2 reads FYNNEI. CDR3 amino acids: CASGGGGRFSEQFF. CDR3 coding DNA: TGTGCCAGCGGTGGCGGGGGCCGGTTTAGTGAGCAGTTCTTC.

The V call is TRBV28, the J call TRBJ1-2; 10 positions match TRBD1. The germline gives CDR1 MDHEN, CDR2 SYDVKM. CDR3 length: 17 amino acids. V was clipped by 8 bases and J by 3 bases; unmatched bases: 15. The CDR3 region is CASENFRGQGVHYGYTF. CDR3 nucleotide sequence: TGTGCCAGCGAGAATTTCCGTGGACAGGGGGTACACTATGGCTACACCTTC.

The chain uses TRBV5-1 and TRBJ2-5; 7 bases are a match to TRBD1. CDR3 length: 14 residues. CDR1 and CDR2 from the germline V gene are SGHRS and YFSETQ. The trim removed 5 bases at V and 0 bases at J, leaving 4 bases unmatched. As DNA, the CDR3 is TGCGCCAGCAGATCTACAGGGGACCAAGAGACCCAGTACTTC. It translates to CASRSTGDQETQYF.

This clone was observed once. The CDR3 region is CASTWAPERETQYF. In DNA, the CDR3 is TGCGCCAGCACGTGGGCCCCGGAGAGGGAGACCCAGTACTTC. V usage is TRBV5-1 and J usage is TRBJ2-5; D gene unclear. This CDR3 is built from 14 residues. V lost 6 bases, J lost 5 bases, and 17 bases lay in between. The germline V gene encodes CDR1 SGHRS and CDR2 YFSETQ.